A single sample is the source of the 11 T cell receptor beta chains below, sequenced in a study of blood T cell repertoires in COVID-19. Clones were read by immunoSEQ multiplex PCR, and TCRdb kept only the in-frame ones, dropping some. Among fewer than 250,000 clones listed, approximately 80% were seen once. The sequenced material came from peripheral blood. All receptors come from a man aged 60-69 years with acute or convalescent COVID-19.

V is TRBV2 and J is TRBJ2-3; 13 bases map to TRBD2. The CDR3 totals 16 residues. The ends lost 6 bases at V and 7 bases at J; junction bases unmatched: 10. The germline CDR1 and CDR2 sequences are SNHLY and FYNNEI. The CDR3, as DNA: TGTGCCAGCAGGGGGCCCCGACTAGCGGGAGGAAATACGCAGTATTTT. It encodes CASRGPRLAGGNTQYF.

The V and J genes are TRBV5-1 and TRBJ2-2, with 11 bases that match TRBD1. CDR3 size: 15 residues. V gave up 7 bases and J gave up 0 bases; unmatched junction bases: 2. CDR1 is SGHRS, CDR2 YFSETQ, per germline. The CDR3 sequence is CASRDRGANTGELFF. Written as DNA, the CDR3 is TGCGCCAGCCGGGACAGGGGGGCGAACACCGGGGAGCTGTTTTTT.

This chain uses TRBV12-3 or TRBV12-4 with TRBJ2-7; perhaps TRBD2 as D (6 bases). The CDR3 has 13 residues. V was cut by 2 bases and J by 4 bases, with 9 bases left in between. CDR3 residues: CASSLYRGYEQYF. The CDR3 nucleotides are TGTGCCAGCAGTTTATATCGGGGGTACGAGCAGTACTTC.

The DNA of the CDR3 is TGTGCCAGCAGTTACGGTCAGGGGTTTAACTATGGCTACACCTTC. It translates to CASSYGQGFNYGYTF. J is TRBJ1-2 and V is TRBV6-5; TRBD1 might be the D (6 bases). V was cut by 2 bases and J by 1 base, with 11 bases left in between. CDR1 is MNHEY, CDR2 SVGAGI, per germline. The length of the CDR3 is 15 residues.

V gene TRBV7-3 combines with J gene TRBJ2-2, with D uncertain. With 8 bases removed from V and 0 bases from J, the gap between germline ends came to 7 bases. This CDR3 has 13 amino acids. Germline loops: CDR1 SGHTA, CDR2 FQGTGA. In DNA form, the CDR3 reads TGTGCCAGCGATACATCGAACACCGGGGAGCTGTTTTTT. Translating it yields CASDTSNTGELFF. Drawing the rest from reference TRBV7-3 and TRBJ2-2, the complete variable domain is GAGVSQTPSNKVTEKGKYVELRCDPISGHTALYWYRQSLGQGPEFLIYFQGTGAADDSGLPNDRFFAVRPEGSVSTLKIQRTERGDSAVYLCASDTSNTGELFFGEGSRLTVL.

The chain combines TRBV3-1 (or the pseudogene TRBV3-2) with TRBJ2-2; TRBD2 might be the D (7 bases). Germline V gene data show CDR1 as LGHDT and CDR2 as YNNKEL (reference sequence). V lost 1 base and J lost 5, with 11 bases in between. This CDR3 has 15 amino acids. The CDR3 DNA is TGTGCCAGCAGCCAAGCGGGGGGCAGAACCGGGGAGCTGTTTTTT. This translates into CASSQAGGRTGELFF.

The V and J genes are TRBV10-1 and TRBJ2-7, with D maybe TRBD1 (6 bases). The CDR3 loop spans 14 amino acids. V was shortened by 0 bases and J by 2 bases, with 8 bases between the two germline ends. The V gene's germline CDR1 is WNHNN and CDR2 SYGVQD (reference sequence). This CDR3 is CASSESQGPYEQYF. Here the CDR3 DNA reads TGCGCCAGCAGTGAGTCACAGGGCCCCTACGAGCAGTACTTC.

The rearrangement uses TRBV29-1 and TRBJ2-1; tentatively, D is TRBD2 (5 bases). Between the trimmed V and J ends, which lost 4 bases and 3 bases, there was a span of 13 bases. The CDR3 is made up of 14 amino acids. The germline CDR1 and CDR2 sequences are SQVTM and ANQGSEA. The CDR3 loop reads CSVGVGVRYNEQFF. The CDR3, as DNA: TGCAGCGTTGGAGTCGGGGTTCGCTACAATGAGCAGTTCTTC.

The chain has TRBV29-1 and TRBJ1-5; D gene uncertain. V was trimmed by 4 bases and J by 0 bases, leaving 4 bases between them. The germline gives CDR1 SQVTM, CDR2 ANQGSEA. The CDR3 has 12 amino acids. The chain's CDR3 is CSVAGSNQPQHF. Here the CDR3 DNA reads TGCAGCGTTGCCGGTAGCAATCAGCCCCAGCATTTT.

The J gene is TRBJ2-1, the V gene TRBV15; 14 bases are shared with TRBD2. The V and J ends lost 3 bases and 6 bases, in that order; junction bases with no gene match: 4. The CDR3 length is 16 residues. Germline V gene sequence: CDR1 LNHNV, CDR2 YYDKDF (reference sequence). The CDR3 loop reads CATSRLGLAGANEQFF. Here the CDR3 DNA reads TGTGCCACCAGCAGGTTGGGACTAGCGGGAGCCAATGAGCAGTTCTTC. The whole variable domain, filled in from reference TRBV15 and TRBJ2-1, reads DAMVIQNPRYQVTQFGKPVTLSCSQTLNHNVMYWYQQKSSQAPKLLFHYYDKDFNNEADTPDNFQSRRPNTSFCFLDIRSPGLGDTAMYLCATSRLGLAGANEQFFGPGTRLTVL.

The chain joins TRBV6-2 or TRBV6-3 to TRBJ1-2; the match to TRBD1 covers 10 bases. This CDR3 has 15 amino acids. V was pared by 6 bases and J by 1 base, with 5 bases of the junction left unmatched. From germline, CDR1 is MNHEY and CDR2 SVGEGT. The CDR3 DNA reads as TGTGCCAGCAGCCGCCGGACAGGGGGTAACTATGGCTACACCTTC. Its protein is CASSRRTGGNYGYTF.